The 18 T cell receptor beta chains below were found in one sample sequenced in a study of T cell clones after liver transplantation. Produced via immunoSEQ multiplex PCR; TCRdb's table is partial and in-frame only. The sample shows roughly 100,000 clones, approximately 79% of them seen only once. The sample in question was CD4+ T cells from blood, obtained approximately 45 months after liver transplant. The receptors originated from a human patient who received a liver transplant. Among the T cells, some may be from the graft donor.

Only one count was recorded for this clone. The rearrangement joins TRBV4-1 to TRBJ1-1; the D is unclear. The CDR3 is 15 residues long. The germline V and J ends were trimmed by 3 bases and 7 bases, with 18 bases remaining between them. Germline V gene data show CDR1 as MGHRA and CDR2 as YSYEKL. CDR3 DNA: TGCGCCAGCAGCCAGAGATTTCCGAGTTTTGATGAAGCTTTCTTT. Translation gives CASSQRFPSFDEAFF.

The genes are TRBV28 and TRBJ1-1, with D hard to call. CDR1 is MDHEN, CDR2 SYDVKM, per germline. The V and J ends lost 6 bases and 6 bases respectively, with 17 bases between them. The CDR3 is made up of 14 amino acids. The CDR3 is CASSPGPGAAEAFF. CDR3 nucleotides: TGTGCCAGCAGCCCCGGACCTGGCGCGGCTGAAGCTTTCTTT. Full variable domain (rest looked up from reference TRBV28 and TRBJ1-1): DVKVTQSSRYLVKRTGEKVFLECVQDMDHENMFWYRQDPGLGLRLIYFSYDVKMKEKGDIPEGYSVSREKKERFSLILESASTNQTSMYLCASSPGPGAAEAFFGQGTRLTVV.

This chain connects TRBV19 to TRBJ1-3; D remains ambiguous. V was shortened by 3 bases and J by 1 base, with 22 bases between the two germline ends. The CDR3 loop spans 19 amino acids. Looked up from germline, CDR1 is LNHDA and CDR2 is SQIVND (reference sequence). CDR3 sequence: CASSIVRQTTRFSGNTIYF. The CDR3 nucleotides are TGTGCCAGTAGTATCGTGCGGCAGACTACTCGGTTTTCTGGAAACACCATATATTTT.

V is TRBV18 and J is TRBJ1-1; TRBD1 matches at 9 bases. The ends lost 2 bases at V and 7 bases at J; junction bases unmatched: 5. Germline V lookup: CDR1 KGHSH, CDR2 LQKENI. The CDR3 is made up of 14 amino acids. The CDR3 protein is CASSPDRGSVEAFF. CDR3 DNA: TGTGCCAGCTCACCAGACAGGGGGAGTGTTGAAGCTTTCTTT. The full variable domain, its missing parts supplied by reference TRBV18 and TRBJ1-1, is NAGVMQNPRHLVRRRGQEARLRCSPMKGHSHVYWYRQLPEEGLKFMVYLQKENIIDESGMPKERFSAEFPKEGPSILRIQQVVRGDSAAYFCASSPDRGSVEAFFGQGTRLTVV.

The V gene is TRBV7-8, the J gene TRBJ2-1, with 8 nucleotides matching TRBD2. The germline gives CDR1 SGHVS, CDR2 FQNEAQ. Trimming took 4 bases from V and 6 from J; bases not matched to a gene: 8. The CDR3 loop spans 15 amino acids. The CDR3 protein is CASSYSGVRGNEQFF. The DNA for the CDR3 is TGTGCCAGCAGCTATAGCGGGGTACGGGGCAATGAGCAGTTCTTC.

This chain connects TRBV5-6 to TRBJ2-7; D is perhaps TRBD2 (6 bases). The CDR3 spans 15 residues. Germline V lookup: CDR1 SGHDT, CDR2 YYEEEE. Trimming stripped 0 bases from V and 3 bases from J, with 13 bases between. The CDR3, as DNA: TGTGCCAGCAGCTTGGCCGGCGGGACGCTCTACGAGCAGTACTTC. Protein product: CASSLAGGTLYEQYF.

The CDR3 sequence is CASSVEETQYF. The CDR3 DNA reads as TGTGCCAGCAGTGTCGAAGAGACCCAGTACTTC. The chain is built from TRBV6-5 and TRBJ2-5; unclear D gene. CDR3 length: 11 residues. Trimming shortened V by 5 bases and J by 3 bases, and 4 bases separated the two germline ends. CDR1 and CDR2 (germline): MNHEY, SVGAGI.

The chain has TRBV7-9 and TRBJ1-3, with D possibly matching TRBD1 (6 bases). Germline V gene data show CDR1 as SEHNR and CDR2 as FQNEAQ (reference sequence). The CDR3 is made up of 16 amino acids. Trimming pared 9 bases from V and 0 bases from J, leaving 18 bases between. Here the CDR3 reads CASMMDRGFSGNTIYF. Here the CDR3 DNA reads TGTGCCAGTATGATGGACAGAGGATTCTCTGGAAACACCATATATTTT.

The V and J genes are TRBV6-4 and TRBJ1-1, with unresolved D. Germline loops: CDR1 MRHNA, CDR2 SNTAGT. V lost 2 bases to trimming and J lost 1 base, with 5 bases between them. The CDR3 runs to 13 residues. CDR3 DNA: TGTGCCAGCAGTGACGGGCGGAACACTGAAGCTTTCTTT. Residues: CASSDGRNTEAFF.

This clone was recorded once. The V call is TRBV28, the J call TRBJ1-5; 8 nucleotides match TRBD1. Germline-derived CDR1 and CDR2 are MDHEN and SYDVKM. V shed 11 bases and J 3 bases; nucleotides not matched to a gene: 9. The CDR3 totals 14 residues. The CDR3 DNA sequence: TGTGCCGGCGACAGGGGAAGCGCCAATCAGCCCCAGCATTTT. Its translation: CAGDRGSANQPQHF.

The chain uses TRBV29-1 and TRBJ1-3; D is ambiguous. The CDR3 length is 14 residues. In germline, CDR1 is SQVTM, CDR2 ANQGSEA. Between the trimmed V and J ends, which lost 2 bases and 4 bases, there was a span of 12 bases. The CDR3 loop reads CSVEPWAQGNTIYF. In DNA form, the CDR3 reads TGCAGCGTTGAACCGTGGGCCCAAGGAAACACCATATATTTT.

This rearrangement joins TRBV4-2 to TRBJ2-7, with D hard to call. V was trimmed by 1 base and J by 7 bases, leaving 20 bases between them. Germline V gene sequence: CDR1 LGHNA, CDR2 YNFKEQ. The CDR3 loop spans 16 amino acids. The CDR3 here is CASSQVPGIQSYEQYF. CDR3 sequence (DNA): TGTGCCAGCAGCCAAGTCCCTGGGATACAATCGTATGAGCAGTACTTC.

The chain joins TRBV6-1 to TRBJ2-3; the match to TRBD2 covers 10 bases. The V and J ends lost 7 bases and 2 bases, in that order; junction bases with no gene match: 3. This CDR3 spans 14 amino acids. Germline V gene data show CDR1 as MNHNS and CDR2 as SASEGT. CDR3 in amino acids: CASTGLANTDTQYF. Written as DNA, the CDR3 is TGTGCCAGCACGGGACTAGCGAACACAGATACGCAGTATTTT.

CDR3 residues: CASSFTDYEQYF. The CDR3 DNA follows: TGCGCCAGCAGCTTCACTGACTACGAGCAGTACTTC. The V and J genes are TRBV5-1 and TRBJ2-7, with unresolved D. This CDR3 contains 12 residues. V lost 2 bases and J lost 3, with 6 bases in between. The germline V gene encodes CDR1 SGHRS and CDR2 YFSETQ.

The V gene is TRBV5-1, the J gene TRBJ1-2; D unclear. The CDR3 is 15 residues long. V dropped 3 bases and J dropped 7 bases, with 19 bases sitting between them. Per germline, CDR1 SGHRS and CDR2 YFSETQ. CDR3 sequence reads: CASSSSESLTGGYTF. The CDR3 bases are TGCGCCAGCAGCTCCTCCGAATCCTTGACGGGTGGCTACACCTTC. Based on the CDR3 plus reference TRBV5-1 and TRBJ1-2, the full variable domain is KAGVTQTPRYLIKTRGQQVTLSCSPISGHRSVSWYQQTPGQGLQFLFEYFSETQRNKGNFPGRFSGRQFSNSRSEMNVSTLELGDSALYLCASSSSESLTGGYTFGSGTRLTVV.

The CDR3 loop reads CASSLLGQTAGETQYF. CDR3 in DNA: TGTGCCAGCAGCCTCCTGGGACAGACGGCCGGAGAGACCCAGTACTTC. The chain couples TRBV14 to TRBJ2-5, with 7 positions matching TRBD1. The CDR3 contains 16 residues. J was trimmed by 4 bases and V by 4 bases; bases with no gene match: 12. CDR1 is SGHDN and CDR2 is FVKESK in the germline V gene. The full variable domain, rest sourced from reference TRBV14 and TRBJ2-5, is EAGVTQFPSHSVIEKGQTVTLRCDPISGHDNLYWYRRVMGKEIKFLLHFVKESKQDESGMPNNRFLAERTGGTYSTLKVQPAELEDSGVYFCASSLLGQTAGETQYFGPGTRLLVL.

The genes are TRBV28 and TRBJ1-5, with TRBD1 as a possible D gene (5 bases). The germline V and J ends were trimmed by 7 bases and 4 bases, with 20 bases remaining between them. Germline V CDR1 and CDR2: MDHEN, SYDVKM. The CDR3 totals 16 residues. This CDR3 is CASMWQGGRQNQPQHF. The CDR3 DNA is TGTGCCAGCATGTGGCAGGGTGGACGGCAGAATCAGCCCCAGCATTTT.

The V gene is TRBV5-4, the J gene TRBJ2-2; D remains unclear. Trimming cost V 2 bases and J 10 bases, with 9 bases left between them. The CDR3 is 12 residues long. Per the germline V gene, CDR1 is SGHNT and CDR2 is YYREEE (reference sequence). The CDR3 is CASSLRAEELFF. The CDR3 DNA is TGTGCCAGCAGCTTACGAGCAGAGGAGCTGTTTTTT.